Following are 32 T cell receptor beta chains from one sample sequenced in a study of human T cells and chemical hapten exposure. The time point here: patch test 2, 6 weeks after DPC sensitization. This sample's treatment: therapeutic diphenylcyclopropenone sensitization with weekly scalp DPC. TCRdb re-derived calls from the RACE reads in MiXCR, one entry per CDR3 protein. The top ten hold around 1.3% of the sample, which has tens of thousands of distinct CDR3 sequences, 6.5% to 8.5% seen once. The sequencing here drew on whole blood, taken in connection with sensitization to the hapten diphenylcyclopropenone (DPC). The receptors derive from a woman younger than 45 with alopecia areata. Some clones in this sample may be carry-over from other donors' samples.

The J gene is TRBJ1-3, the V gene TRBV12-3 or TRBV12-4; 9 bases match TRBD1. The CDR3 runs 17 residues. The V gene end was trimmed by 10 bases and the J gene end by 0 bases; junction bases not matched to a gene: 13. In DNA form, the CDR3 reads TGTGCCACCGCGAGAAGAGGACAGGGGACCTCTGGAAACACCATATATTTT. This codes for CATARRGQGTSGNTIYF.

This clonotype was counted at least ten times. The CDR3 loop reads CASSLAGSTDTQYF. CDR3 nucleotide sequence: TGTGCCAGCAGCTTAGCGGGCAGTACAGATACGCAGTATTTT. The chain uses TRBV7-6 and TRBJ2-3; D is undetermined. Germline V gives CDR1 SGHVS, CDR2 FNYEAQ. Trimming removed 0 bases from V and 3 bases from J, with 7 bases in between. CDR3 size: 14 residues.

The count of this clonotype is one. The junction departs from germline at one end; a sequencing error may be responsible. V usage is TRBV7-3 and J usage is TRBJ2-3; D possibly corresponds to TRBD2 (6 bases). The CDR3 is 15 amino acids. Germline CDR1 is SGHTA and CDR2 is FQGTGA. The CDR3 protein is CVSSFRGTSTDTQYF. The CDR3 region has the DNA TGTGTCAGCAGCTTTAGAGGGACTAGCACAGATACGCAGTATTTT. The whole variable domain, filled in from reference TRBV7-3 and TRBJ2-3, reads GAGVSQTPSNKVTEKGKYVELRCDPISGHTALYWYRQSLGQGPEFLIYFQGTGAADDSGLPNDRFFAVRPEGSVSTLKIQRTERGDSAVYLCVSSFRGTSTDTQYFGPGTRLTVL.

In its sample, this clonotype was seen many times. The chain combines TRBV9 with TRBJ2-3; TRBD2 is a possible D gene (5 bases). Germline CDR1 SGDLS, CDR2 YYNGEE. Trimming pared 3 bases from V and 1 base from J, leaving 18 bases between. The length of the CDR3 is 17 residues. The CDR3 bases are TGTGCCAGCAGCGCGGGGTGGGTTCCCGACGGCACAGATACGCAGTATTTT. Residues: CASSAGWVPDGTDTQYF.

This clonotype was observed many times. V gene TRBV7-9 combines with J gene TRBJ2-4; D might be TRBD1 (6 bases). Looked up from germline, CDR1 is SEHNR and CDR2 is FQNEAQ (reference sequence). The V end was cut by 5 bases, the J end by 7 bases, with 15 bases between. CDR3 length: 14 amino acids. CDR3 residues: CASSPARGLNIQYF. As DNA, the CDR3 is TGTGCCAGCAGCCCAGCTAGGGGGTTGAACATTCAGTACTTC.

This clonotype has a count of ten or more. This chain connects TRBV9 to TRBJ2-3; TRBD2 matches at 14 bases. The CDR3 is made up of 21 amino acids. The germline CDR1 and CDR2 sequences are SGDLS and YYNGEE. V lost 1 base to trimming and J lost 0 bases; unmatched junction nucleotides: 13. The CDR3: CASSVTHSGTSGGLSTDTQYF. CDR3 nucleotides: TGTGCCAGCAGCGTAACCCATTCCGGGACTAGCGGGGGCCTAAGCACAGATACGCAGTATTTT.

This clonotype was seen at least ten times. This chain joins TRBV5-4 and TRBJ1-2; tentative D call: TRBD1 (5 bases). The germline V gene encodes CDR1 SGHNT and CDR2 YYREEE (reference sequence). V lost 5 bases and J 2 bases, leaving 16 bases between the germline ends. The CDR3 is 15 residues long. The CDR3 nucleotides are TGTGCCAGCAGTCCAATTCTCGACAGCAACTATGGCTACACCTTC. Amino acids: CASSPILDSNYGYTF.

A few counts support this clonotype. The rearrangement joins TRBV28 to TRBJ1-6; no firm D call. Germline assignment: CDR1 MDHEN and CDR2 SYDVKM. V dropped 2 bases and J dropped 1 base, with 3 bases sitting between them. The CDR3 is made up of 14 amino acids. CDR3 sequence (DNA): TGTGCCAGCAGTTTAGCGTCCTATAATTCACCCCTCCACTTT. Its protein is CASSLASYNSPLHF.

Notes on this clonotype: Being one base from a much bigger clone, this may be a read error. This chain links TRBV20-1 with TRBJ1-1, with D perhaps matching TRBD1 (6 bases). This CDR3 contains 14 residues. Germline-derived CDR1 and CDR2 are DFQATT and SNEGSKA (reference sequence). The CDR3 spells CSARKRGADTQAFF. As DNA, the CDR3 is TGCAGTGCTCGGAAAAGGGGGGCAGACACTCAAGCTTTCTTT.

This clonotype has ten or more counts. The chain uses TRBV12-3 or TRBV12-4 and TRBJ1-2, with no clear D. This CDR3 contains 11 residues. The V end lost 5 bases, the J end lost 3 bases, and 4 bases lay between the germline ends. CDR3 amino acids: CASSEDYGYTF. In nucleotides, the CDR3 is TGTGCCAGCAGTGAAGACTATGGCTACACCTTC.

This clonotype was seen more than once but under ten times. The chain carries TRBV12-3 or TRBV12-4 and TRBJ1-2; 8 bases match TRBD1. J lost 6 bases, V lost 5 bases, and 17 bases had no gene match. The CDR3 loop spans 17 amino acids. CDR3 amino acids: CASSTQTGEERLDGYTF. CDR3 bases: TGTGCCAGCAGTACCCAGACAGGGGAAGAGAGACTAGATGGCTACACCTTC.

This clonotype has a count of ten or more. The gene calls are TRBV12-3 or TRBV12-4 and TRBJ2-7; the match to TRBD2 covers 12 bases. CDR3 length equals 16 residues. V gave up 5 bases and J gave up 5 bases; unmatched junction bases: 10. The CDR3, as DNA: TGTGCCAGCAGTCCTCTAGCGGGGGGGCCGACCCACGAGCAGTACTTC. The encoded protein is CASSPLAGGPTHEQYF.

This rearrangement joins TRBV7-2 to TRBJ1-4, with 10 bases aligning to TRBD1. Looked up from germline, CDR1 is SGHTA and CDR2 is FQGNSA. V shed 1 base, J shed 8 bases, and the junction held 4 bases outside the gene matches. The CDR3 length is 15 residues. The CDR3: CASSLGTGGWEKLFF. DNA of the CDR3: TGTGCCAGCAGCTTAGGGACAGGGGGTTGGGAAAAACTGTTTTTT. The full variable domain, its missing parts supplied by reference TRBV7-2 and TRBJ1-4, is GAGVSQSPSNKVTEKGKDVELRCDPISGHTALYWYRQSLGQGLEFLIYFQGNSAPDKSGLPSDRFSAERTGGSVSTLTIQRTQQEDSAVYLCASSLGTGGWEKLFFGSGTQLSVL.

This clonotype was seen a few times. The chain employs TRBV20-1 and TRBJ2-3; D gene unclear. Trimming shortened V by 3 bases and J by 1 base, and 11 bases separated the two germline ends. The germline gives CDR1 DFQATT, CDR2 SNEGSKA (reference sequence). This CDR3 comprises 14 residues. The CDR3 DNA sequence: TGCAGTGCTAGGTCTGGGGTTGGCACAGATACGCAGTATTTT. It is translated as CSARSGVGTDTQYF.

Concerning this clonotype itself: A much larger clone differs by one base, so this may be a read error. The chain couples TRBV7-2 to TRBJ2-7; a weak D match, TRBD1 (6 bases). CDR3 length: 14 amino acids. Germline V gene sequence: CDR1 SGHTA, CDR2 FQGNSA. With 4 bases removed from V and 9 bases from J, the gap between germline ends came to 19 bases. The DNA for the CDR3 is TGTGCCAGCAGCTCCGATAGGACAGTAGGGGGGCAGTACTTC. It translates to CASSSDRTVGGQYF. Full variable domain (outside the CDR3, taken from reference TRBV7-2 and TRBJ2-7): GAGVSQSPSNKVTEKGKDVELRCDPISGHTALYWYRQSLGQGLEFLIYFQGNSAPDKSGLPSDRFSAERTGGSVSTLTIQRTQQEDSAVYLCASSSDRTVGGQYFGPGTRLTVT.

In its sample, this clonotype was seen many times. This chain connects TRBV6-6 to TRBJ1-5, with 8 bases matching TRBD1. V gave up 4 bases and J gave up 4 bases; unmatched junction bases: 12. The CDR3 consists of 17 residues. From germline, CDR1 is MNHNY and CDR2 SVGAGI (reference sequence). CDR3 sequence: CASSSGRTGQRNQPQHF. For the CDR3, the DNA is TGTGCCAGCAGTTCCGGGAGGACAGGGCAAAGGAATCAGCCCCAGCATTTT.

This clonotype was observed many times. V usage is TRBV29-1 and J usage is TRBJ2-5; D gene unclear. V lost 4 bases, J lost 5 bases, and 8 bases lay in between. Germline-derived CDR1 and CDR2 are SQVTM and ANQGSEA. The CDR3 covers 11 residues. The chain's CDR3 is CSVGGVETQYF. In DNA form, the CDR3 reads TGCAGCGTTGGTGGGGTCGAGACCCAGTACTTC.

The genes are TRBV11-2 and TRBJ1-3; D not certain. The CDR3 covers 15 residues. Germline V gene data show CDR1 as SGHAT and CDR2 as FQNNGV. With 4 bases removed from V and 7 bases from J, the gap between germline ends came to 17 bases. As DNA, the CDR3 is TGTGCCAGCAGCTCCTCTCGGGCATCCCCGAACACCATATATTTT. Its translation: CASSSSRASPNTIYF.

This clonotype was counted at least ten times. The rearrangement uses TRBV20-1 and TRBJ2-1, with 10 positions matching TRBD1. The CDR3 runs 15 residues. With 3 bases clipped from V and 7 bases from J, the junction kept 9 bases outside the gene matches. The germline V gene encodes CDR1 DFQATT and CDR2 SNEGSKA (reference sequence). This chain's CDR3 is CSARPPGQGRNEQFF. The CDR3 DNA follows: TGCAGTGCTAGGCCTCCGGGACAGGGGCGAAATGAGCAGTTCTTC.

This clonotype was counted ten times or more. The chain uses TRBV12-3 or TRBV12-4 and TRBJ1-3; 8 positions agree with TRBD1. The V and J ends lost 6 bases and 0 bases, in that order; junction bases with no gene match: 13. CDR3 length: 18 amino acids. CDR3 protein: CASRRGQGSWHSGNTIYF. CDR3 nucleotides: TGTGCCAGCAGACGAGGACAGGGAAGTTGGCACTCTGGAAACACCATATATTTT.

This clonotype was counted many times. J is TRBJ2-3 and V is TRBV11-3; D is possibly TRBD1 (6 bases). CDR3 length: 15 amino acids. Germline CDR1 SGHNT, CDR2 YENEEA. Trimming cost V 2 bases and J 2 bases, with 11 bases left between them. This CDR3 reads CASSLYGGPTDTQYF. The CDR3 coding sequence is TGTGCCAGCAGCTTATATGGGGGCCCCACAGATACGCAGTATTTT. Supplemented by reference TRBV11-3 and TRBJ2-3, the full variable domain reads EAGVVQSPRYKIIEKKQPVAFWCNPISGHNTLYWYLQNLGQGPELLIRYENEEAVDDSQLPKDRFSAERLKGVDSTLKIQPAELGDSAVYLCASSLYGGPTDTQYFGPGTRLTVL.

This clonotype has just a few counts. The gene calls are TRBV12-3 or TRBV12-4 and TRBJ1-1; possible D gene TRBD1, 5 bases. The CDR3 loop spans 14 amino acids. V shed 6 bases and J shed 5 bases, with 16 bases lying between them. As DNA, the CDR3 is TGTGCCAGCAGAACGAATAGGGGTCGGACTGAAGCTTTCTTT. Its protein is CASRTNRGRTEAFF.

This clonotype has a handful of counts. The J gene is TRBJ1-5, the V gene TRBV15, with no clear D. Per the germline V gene, CDR1 is LNHNV and CDR2 is YYDKDF (reference sequence). Trimming took off 3 bases at V and 1 base at J, with 10 bases between the two ends. The CDR3 runs 15 residues. CDR3 in DNA: TGTGCCACCAGCAGCTCTGGTGGGAGCAATCAGCCCCAGCATTTT. Encoded protein: CATSSSGGSNQPQHF.

In its sample, this clonotype was seen many times. V and J are TRBV2 and TRBJ1-1; D uncertain. The germline CDR1 and CDR2 sequences are SNHLY and FYNNEI. The CDR3 runs to 13 residues. V was pared by 8 bases and J by 5 bases, with 15 bases between. CDR3 nucleotides: TGTGCCAGCCTAGATTACTTGGGTACTGAAGCTTTCTTT. Its protein product is CASLDYLGTEAFF.

In its sample, this clonotype ranks as medium-sized. V gene TRBV20-1 combines with J gene TRBJ1-1; 8 nucleotides match TRBD1. V lost 3 bases, J lost 3 bases, and 0 bases stayed unmatched. The CDR3 spans 12 residues. CDR1 is DFQATT and CDR2 is SNEGSKA in the germline V gene (reference sequence). DNA of the CDR3: TGCAGTGCTAGGACAGGGGACACTGAAGCTTTCTTT. The encoded protein is CSARTGDTEAFF.

This clonotype was counted ten times or more. The chain employs TRBV5-8 and TRBJ2-6; D perhaps matches TRBD1 (5 bases). Germline V gene data show CDR1 as SGHTS and CDR2 as YDEGEE. V lost 1 base, J lost 1 base, and 15 bases lay in between. This CDR3 spans 18 amino acids. CDR3 loop: CASSLPAGFRSGANVLTF. For the CDR3, the DNA is TGTGCCAGCAGCTTGCCGGCAGGGTTCCGGTCTGGGGCCAACGTCCTGACTTTC.

This clonotype was seen repeatedly, ten times or more. This rearrangement joins TRBV18 to TRBJ2-3; D call uncertain. The CDR3 totals 16 residues. With 0 bases removed from V and 5 bases from J, the gap between germline ends came to 15 bases. Germline loops: CDR1 KGHSH, CDR2 LQKENI. The CDR3 is CASSPPFPSRRDTQYF. The CDR3, as DNA: TGTGCCAGCTCACCACCTTTCCCTAGTAGACGAGATACGCAGTATTTT.

The chain uses TRBV12-3 or TRBV12-4 and TRBJ2-5; no clear D gene. The CDR3 is 13 amino acids. The V gene lost 3 bases and the J gene lost 5 bases, with 10 bases spanning the gap. The CDR3 sequence: CASSLRPGETQYF. The CDR3 nucleotides read TGTGCCAGCAGTTTGCGCCCTGGGGAGACCCAGTACTTC.

There are a few counts of this clonotype. This chain joins TRBV6-2 or TRBV6-3 and TRBJ1-2; D not certain. With 0 bases removed from V and 5 bases from J, the gap between germline ends came to 7 bases. Per germline, CDR1 MNHEY and CDR2 SVGEGT. This CDR3 is built from 13 residues. The CDR3 spells CASSYSGEYGYTF. The CDR3 DNA is TGTGCCAGCAGTTACTCTGGGGAATATGGCTACACCTTC.

This chain connects TRBV6-6 to TRBJ2-2; a weak D match, TRBD2 (6 bases). The V gene's germline CDR1 is MNHNY and CDR2 SVGAGI (reference sequence). This CDR3 is 15 amino acids long. The V end was cut by 4 bases, the J end by 2 bases, with 11 bases between. The CDR3 loop reads CASSSRGTNTGELFF. In nucleotides, the CDR3 is TGTGCCAGCAGTTCCCGGGGGACTAACACCGGGGAGCTGTTTTTT.

This clonotype was seen ten or more times. The V call is TRBV5-1, the J call TRBJ1-2; D is unclear. Per germline, CDR1 SGHRS and CDR2 YFSETQ. There are 14 residues in the CDR3. V was cut by 0 bases and J by 0 bases, with 6 bases left in between. This CDR3 reads CASSLEPTNYGYTF. DNA of the CDR3: TGCGCCAGCAGCTTGGAACCGACTAACTATGGCTACACCTTC.

The genes are TRBV20-1 and TRBJ1-5; D unclear. Germline lookup yields CDR1 DFQATT and CDR2 SNEGSKA (reference sequence). Deletions cut 2 bases from V and 4 bases from J, with 6 bases between. The CDR3 extends over 12 amino acids. The CDR3 coding sequence is TGCAGTGCTAGACATGAGAATCAGCCCCAGCATTTT. Encoded protein: CSARHENQPQHF.